These 9 T cell receptor beta chains were all obtained from the same sample, sequenced in a study of blood T cells in healthy people across ages. Primed by a sample-barcoded 5' primer and a J-beta primer mix, a second PCR proceeded for about 7 to 12 cycles. Each CDR3 protein is one row after TCRdb ran MiXCR on the 5' RACE reads. The sample has 1.5 million or so distinct CDR3 sequences, approximately 42% seen once; the top ten hold less than 8%. Sequenced input: blood. The receptors here all came from a woman between 18 and 29 years old in good health.

In its sample, this clonotype was seen a few times. The CDR3 here is CATSRDRGSGEQFF. CDR3 nucleotide sequence: TGTGCCACCAGCAGAGATCGCGGGTCTGGAGAGCAGTTCTTC. The rearrangement uses TRBV15 and TRBJ2-1; weak D call: TRBD2 (5 bases). Trimming removed 0 bases at V and 10 bases at J, with 13 bases between. The germline V gene encodes CDR1 LNHNV and CDR2 YYDKDF (reference sequence). The CDR3 contains 14 residues. Variable domain in full (rest from reference TRBV15 and TRBJ2-1): DAMVIQNPRYQVTQFGKPVTLSCSQTLNHNVMYWYQQKSSQAPKLLFHYYDKDFNNEADTPDNFQSRRPNTSFCFLDIRSPGLGDTAMYLCATSRDRGSGEQFFGPGTRLTVL.

The CDR3 loop is CASSPQTGDEAFF. The CDR3 DNA reads TGCGCCAGCAGCCCTCAAACGGGGGATGAAGCTTTCTTT. V is TRBV4-1 and J is TRBJ1-1; maybe TRBD1 (5 bases). Germline CDR1 and CDR2: MGHRA and YSYEKL. CDR3 length: 13 amino acids. V shed 4 bases and J shed 7 bases, with 13 bases lying between them.

About this clonotype itself: This clone may be a read error of a much larger clone one base away. This chain joins TRBV27 and TRBJ2-1; D call uncertain. The assigned J gene may be wrong: the sequence end matches TRBJ2-7 better. The CDR3 totals 15 residues. The germline CDR1 and CDR2 sequences are MNHEY and SMNVEV (reference sequence). The CDR3 here is CASSFGRSSYNEQYF. CDR3 DNA sequence: TGTGCCAGCAGTTTCGGCCGGTCCTCCTACAATGAGCAGTACTTC.

There are a few counts of this clonotype. This chain joins TRBV10-3 and TRBJ2-1, with 14 bases that match TRBD2. CDR3 size: 18 residues. Germline CDR1 and CDR2: ENHRY and SYGVKD. Germline trimming cut 0 bases from V and 4 bases from J; bases unmatched to any gene: 5. The CDR3 protein is CAISESGTSGGLYNEQFF. The CDR3 DNA sequence: TGTGCCATCAGTGAGTCAGGGACTAGCGGGGGCCTATACAATGAGCAGTTCTTC.

The chain is built from TRBV30 and TRBJ2-1, with 9 bases identical to TRBD1. This CDR3 spans 13 amino acids. Per germline, CDR1 GTSNPN and CDR2 SVGIG (reference sequence). V gave up 6 bases and J gave up 8 bases; unmatched junction bases: 8. The CDR3 sequence: CACPRGQGYEQFF. CDR3 nucleotides: TGTGCCTGCCCAAGGGGACAGGGATATGAGCAGTTCTTC.

This sequence joins TRBV2 and TRBJ2-1; the D gene is possibly TRBD2 (6 bases). Germline CDR1 SNHLY, CDR2 FYNNEI. V lost 8 bases and J 5 bases, leaving 19 bases between the germline ends. The CDR3 has 15 amino acids. CDR3 DNA: TGTGCCAGCCGCAAGGCGGGGTTTGAACACAATGAGCAGTTCTTC. Residues: CASRKAGFEHNEQFF.

This rearrangement joins TRBV4-2 to TRBJ2-7; the D gene is possibly TRBD1 (6 bases). From germline, CDR1 is LGHNA and CDR2 YNFKEQ. The CDR3 is 13 residues long. V was trimmed by 0 bases and J by 5 bases, leaving 8 bases between them. CDR3 nucleotide sequence: TGTGCCAGCAGCCAAGAACAGGGAGACGAGCAGTACTTC. Its protein is CASSQEQGDEQYF.

The V call is TRBV12-3 or TRBV12-4, the J call TRBJ2-1; no reliable D call. V lost 3 bases and J lost 2, with 11 bases in between. This CDR3 is built from 15 residues. The DNA of the CDR3 is TGTGCCAGCAGTTTGACGTGGTCCCCCTACAATGAGCAGTTCTTC. Translation gives CASSLTWSPYNEQFF.

The chain combines TRBV25-1 with TRBJ2-1, with 7 bases fitting TRBD1. Germline V gene data show CDR1 as MGHDK and CDR2 as SYGVNS. With V trimmed by 4 bases and J by 4 bases, 10 bases remained unmatched. CDR3 size: 16 residues. Written as DNA, the CDR3 is TGTGCCAGCAGTGCCCCAGGGGGTACATTTTACAATGAGCAGTTCTTC. It yields the protein CASSAPGGTFYNEQFF.